The subject of this entry is one T cell receptor beta chain. Its antigen is as yet unknown. The entry originates in a study of blood T cells in healthy people across ages. Study-wide results and caveats: Comparison with aged donors showed that long-lived donors had more naive CD4+ cells and higher diversity.

A second about 6 to 12 cycle PCR used barcoded and J-beta primers. Each cDNA molecule was tagged by a template-switch adaptor that had 12 random nucleotides. TCRdb analysed the 5' RACE reads with MiXCR anew, one entry per CDR3 protein. Among 700,000 to 950,000 distinct CDR3 sequences listed, roughly 45% were seen once. The CDR3 has 13 amino acids. V was shortened by 0 bases and J by 9 bases, with 10 bases between the two germline ends. Germline loops: CDR1 SGHRS, CDR2 YFSETQ. The TCR originated in a woman aged 55-70 years in good health. Sequenced sample: blood. The chain links TRBV5-1 to TRBJ2-1; D is uncertain. The CDR3 DNA sequence: TGCGCCAGCAGCTTGGATGGCGTCGGTGAGCAGTTCTTC. It codes for CASSLDGVGEQFF.